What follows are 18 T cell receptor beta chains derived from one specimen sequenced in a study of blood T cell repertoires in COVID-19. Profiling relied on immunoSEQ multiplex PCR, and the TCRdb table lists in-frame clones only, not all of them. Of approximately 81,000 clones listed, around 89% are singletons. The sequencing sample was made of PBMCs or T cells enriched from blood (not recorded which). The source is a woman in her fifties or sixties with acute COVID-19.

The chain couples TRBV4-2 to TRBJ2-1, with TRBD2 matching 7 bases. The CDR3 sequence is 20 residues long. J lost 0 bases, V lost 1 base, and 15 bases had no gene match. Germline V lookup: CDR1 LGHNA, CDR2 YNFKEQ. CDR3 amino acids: CASSQGMPSGSPSSYNEQFF. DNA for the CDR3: TGTGCCAGCAGCCAAGGTATGCCTAGCGGCTCTCCTAGCTCCTACAATGAGCAGTTCTTC.

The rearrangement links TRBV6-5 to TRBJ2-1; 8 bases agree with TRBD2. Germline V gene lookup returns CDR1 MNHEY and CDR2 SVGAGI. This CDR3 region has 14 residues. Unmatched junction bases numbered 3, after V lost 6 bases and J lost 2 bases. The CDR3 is CASSLTSAYNEQFF. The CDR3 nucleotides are TGTGCCAGCAGCTTGACTAGCGCCTACAATGAGCAGTTCTTC.

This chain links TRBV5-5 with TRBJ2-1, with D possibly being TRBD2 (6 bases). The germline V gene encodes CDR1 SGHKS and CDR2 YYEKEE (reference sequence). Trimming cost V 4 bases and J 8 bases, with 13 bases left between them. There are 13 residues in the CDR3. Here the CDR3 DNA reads TGTGCCAGCAGCCAGGGACTTCGTGATGAGCAGTTCTTC. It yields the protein CASSQGLRDEQFF. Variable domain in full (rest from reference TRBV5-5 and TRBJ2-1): DAGVTQSPTHLIKTRGQQVTLRCSPISGHKSVSWYQQVLGQGPQFIFQYYEKEERGRGNFPDRFSARQFPNYSSELNVNALLLGDSALYLCASSQGLRDEQFFGPGTRLTVL.

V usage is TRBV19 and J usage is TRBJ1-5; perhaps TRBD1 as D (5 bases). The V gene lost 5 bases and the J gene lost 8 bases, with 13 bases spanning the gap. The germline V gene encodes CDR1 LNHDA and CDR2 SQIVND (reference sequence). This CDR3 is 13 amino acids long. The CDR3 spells CASSWAIGEPQHF. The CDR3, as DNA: TGTGCCAGTAGTTGGGCAATAGGGGAGCCCCAGCATTTT.

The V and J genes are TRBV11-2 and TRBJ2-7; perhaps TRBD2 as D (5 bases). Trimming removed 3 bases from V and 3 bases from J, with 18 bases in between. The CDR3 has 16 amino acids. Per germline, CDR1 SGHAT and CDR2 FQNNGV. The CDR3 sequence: CASSFGLGSGIYEQYF. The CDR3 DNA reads TGTGCCAGCAGCTTCGGTCTGGGTTCGGGGATCTACGAGCAGTACTTC.

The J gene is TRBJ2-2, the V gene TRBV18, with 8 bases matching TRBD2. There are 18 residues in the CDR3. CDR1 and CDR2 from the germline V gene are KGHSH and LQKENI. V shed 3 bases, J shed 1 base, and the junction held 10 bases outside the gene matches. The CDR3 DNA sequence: TGTGCCAGCTCACCGAAGGCTCCGGGACTAGTGAACACCGGGGAGCTGTTTTTT. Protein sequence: CASSPKAPGLVNTGELFF.

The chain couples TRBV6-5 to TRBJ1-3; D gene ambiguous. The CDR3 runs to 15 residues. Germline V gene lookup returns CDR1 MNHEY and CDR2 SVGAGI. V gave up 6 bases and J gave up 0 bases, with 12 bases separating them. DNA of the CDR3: TGTGCCAGCAGACTTTCATTAAGCTCTGGAAACACCATATATTTT. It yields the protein CASRLSLSSGNTIYF.

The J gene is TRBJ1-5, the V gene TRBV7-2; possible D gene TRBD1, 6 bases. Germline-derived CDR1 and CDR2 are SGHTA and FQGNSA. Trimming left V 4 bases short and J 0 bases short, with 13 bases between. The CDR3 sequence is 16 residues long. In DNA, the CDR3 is TGTGCCAGCAGCTCCCCGGGACACCTTAGCAATCAGCCCCAGCATTTT. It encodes CASSSPGHLSNQPQHF.

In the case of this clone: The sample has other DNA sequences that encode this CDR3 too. This CDR3 is CASSLGTSGRTDTQYF. CDR3 coding DNA: TGTGCCAGCAGCTTAGGGACTAGCGGTCGCACAGATACGCAGTATTTT. V gene TRBV11-3 combines with J gene TRBJ2-3, with 10 bases matching TRBD2. Germline trimming cut 1 base from V and 1 base from J; bases unmatched to any gene: 2. CDR1 and CDR2 (germline): SGHNT, YENEEA. The CDR3 length is 16 residues.

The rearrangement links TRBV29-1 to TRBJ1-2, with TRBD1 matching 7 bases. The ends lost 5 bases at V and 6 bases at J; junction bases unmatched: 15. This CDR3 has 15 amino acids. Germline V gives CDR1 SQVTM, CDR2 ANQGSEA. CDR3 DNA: TGCAGCGTTCGCCTGACCGACAGGGAACTAAATGGCTACACCTTC. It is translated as CSVRLTDRELNGYTF.

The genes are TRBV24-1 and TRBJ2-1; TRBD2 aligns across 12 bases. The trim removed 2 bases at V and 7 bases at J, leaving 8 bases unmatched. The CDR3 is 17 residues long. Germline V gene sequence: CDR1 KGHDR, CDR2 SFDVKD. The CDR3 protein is CATSDSGLAGNLNEQFF. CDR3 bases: TGTGCCACCAGTGATTCGGGACTAGCGGGTAACCTGAATGAGCAGTTCTTC.

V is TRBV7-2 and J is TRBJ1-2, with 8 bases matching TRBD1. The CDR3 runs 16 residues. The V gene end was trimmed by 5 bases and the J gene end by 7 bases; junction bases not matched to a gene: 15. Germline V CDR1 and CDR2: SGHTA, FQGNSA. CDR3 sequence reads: CASSLDTAAGGSGYTF. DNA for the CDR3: TGTGCCAGCAGCCTTGATACGGCGGCAGGGGGCTCTGGCTACACCTTC.

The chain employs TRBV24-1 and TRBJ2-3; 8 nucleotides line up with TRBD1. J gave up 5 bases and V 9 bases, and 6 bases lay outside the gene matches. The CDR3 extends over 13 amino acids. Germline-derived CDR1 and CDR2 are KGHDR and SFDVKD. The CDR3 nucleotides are TGTGCCACCCAGACAGGGGCGGAAGATACGCAGTATTTT. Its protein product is CATQTGAEDTQYF.

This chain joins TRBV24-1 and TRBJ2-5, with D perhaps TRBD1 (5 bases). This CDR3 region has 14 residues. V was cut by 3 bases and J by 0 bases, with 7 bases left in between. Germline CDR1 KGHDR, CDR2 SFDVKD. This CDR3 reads CATSDTDNQETQYF. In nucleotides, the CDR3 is TGTGCCACCAGTGATACGGACAACCAAGAGACCCAGTACTTC.

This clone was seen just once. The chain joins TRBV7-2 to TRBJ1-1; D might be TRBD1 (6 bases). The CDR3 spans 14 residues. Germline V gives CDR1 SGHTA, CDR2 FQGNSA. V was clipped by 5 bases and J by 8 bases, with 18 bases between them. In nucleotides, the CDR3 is TGTGCCAGCAGCCCCGCAAGGACAGAGGCAGAAGCTTTCTTT. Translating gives CASSPARTEAEAFF. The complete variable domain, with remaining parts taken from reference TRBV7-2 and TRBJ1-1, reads GAGVSQSPSNKVTEKGKDVELRCDPISGHTALYWYRQSLGQGLEFLIYFQGNSAPDKSGLPSDRFSAERTGGSVSTLTIQRTQQEDSAVYLCASSPARTEAEAFFGQGTRLTVV.

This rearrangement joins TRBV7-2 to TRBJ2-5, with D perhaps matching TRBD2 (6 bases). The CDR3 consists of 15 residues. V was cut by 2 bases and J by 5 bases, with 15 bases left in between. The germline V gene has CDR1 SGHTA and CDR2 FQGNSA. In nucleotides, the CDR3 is TGTGCCAGCAGCTTACGGGCTAGCGAGTGGGAGACCCAGTACTTC. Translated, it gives CASSLRASEWETQYF.

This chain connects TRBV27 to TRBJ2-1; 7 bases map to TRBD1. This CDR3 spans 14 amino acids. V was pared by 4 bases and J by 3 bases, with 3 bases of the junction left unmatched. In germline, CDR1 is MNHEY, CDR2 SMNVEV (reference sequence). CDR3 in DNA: TGTGCCAGCAGTTCGCGACAGGGCTACAATGAGCAGTTCTTC. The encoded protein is CASSSRQGYNEQFF.

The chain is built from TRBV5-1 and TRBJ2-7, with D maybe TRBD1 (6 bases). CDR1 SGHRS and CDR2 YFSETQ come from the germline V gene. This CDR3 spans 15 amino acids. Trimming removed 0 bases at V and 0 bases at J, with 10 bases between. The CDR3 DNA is TGCGCCAGCAGCTTGGAGGGGACAAACTCCTACGAGCAGTACTTC. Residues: CASSLEGTNSYEQYF.